One and the same sample provided the 11 T cell receptor beta chains below, sequenced in a study of cytomegalovirus exposure and HLA in healthy donors. This PCR relied on a set of 60 Vbeta primers and 13 Jbeta primers. Repertoires were generated with immunoSEQ multiplex PCR, while TCRdb's copy carries only in-frame clones and drops some. The data show around 200,000 clones, with around 76% seen just once and about 2.1% held by the top ten. The specimen was PBMCs. These receptors were obtained from a woman aged 25-40 years in good health and CMV-seropositive.

This clone was seen a few times. Different DNA sequences within this sample yield the same CDR3. The chain carries TRBV18 and TRBJ1-1; D is unresolved. V was shortened by 2 bases and J by 0 bases, with 4 bases between the two germline ends. The CDR3 is 13 residues long. CDR1 KGHSH and CDR2 LQKENI come from the germline V gene. The CDR3 nucleotides are TGTGCCAGCTCACCAGGGCTGAACACTGAAGCTTTCTTT. Its protein is CASSPGLNTEAFF.

On this clone itself: An end of the junction does not agree with germline; a read error may underlie this. J is TRBJ2-1 and V is TRBV9; 7 bases line up with TRBD2. The CDR3 consists of 15 residues. CDR1 is SGDLS, CDR2 YYNGEE, per germline. The CDR3 reads CSSSGREKSYNEQFF. In nucleotides, the CDR3 is TGTTCCAGCAGTGGGCGGGAGAAGTCCTACAATGAGCAGTTCTTC.

The chain has TRBV7-9 and TRBJ1-2; no reliable D call. Trimming removed 5 bases at V and 1 base at J, with 8 bases between. The CDR3 totals 13 residues. Germline V gives CDR1 SEHNR, CDR2 FQNEAQ (reference sequence). The CDR3 region has the DNA TGTGCCAGCAGCCCGATCGGTAACTATGGCTACACCTTC. It codes for CASSPIGNYGYTF.

V usage is TRBV28 and J usage is TRBJ2-7; 9 bases agree with TRBD1. The CDR3 covers 18 residues. Germline CDR1 and CDR2: MDHEN and SYDVKM. The trim removed 0 bases at V and 1 base at J, leaving 10 bases unmatched. CDR3 sequence: CASSLWGLGQGASYEQYF. The CDR3 DNA reads TGTGCCAGCAGTTTATGGGGGTTGGGACAGGGAGCATCCTACGAGCAGTACTTC.

This chain joins TRBV7-9 and TRBJ2-7, with 8 bases identical to TRBD2. The CDR3 runs 16 residues. Germline V gene data show CDR1 as SEHNR and CDR2 as FQNEAQ (reference sequence). The trim removed 1 base at V and 7 bases at J, leaving 12 bases unmatched. CDR3 in DNA: TGTGCCAGCAGCTTAGACGGGGGGGACCCGGACTGGGAGCAGTACTTC. It specifies CASSLDGGDPDWEQYF.

This clone showed up just a few times. The CDR3 reads CASSWDRDRAYEQYF. CDR3 nucleotide sequence: TGTGCCAGCAGTTGGGACCGGGACAGGGCCTACGAGCAGTACTTC. The V and J genes are TRBV7-2 and TRBJ2-5, with 9 bases matching TRBD1. The J call is uncertain, as TRBJ2-7 better fits the DNA end. This CDR3 region has 15 residues. Looked up from germline, CDR1 is SGHTA and CDR2 is FQGNSA.

This clone has only one observation. The rearrangement uses TRBV5-1 and TRBJ2-7; 11 nucleotides align to TRBD1. Germline loops: CDR1 SGHRS, CDR2 YFSETQ. CDR3 size: 19 residues. V trimming: 0 bases; J trimming: 2 bases; junction bases outside the gene matches: 13. The CDR3 region is CASSLDESSWTGGAYEQYF. The CDR3 region has the DNA TGCGCCAGCAGCTTGGATGAGTCGTCGTGGACAGGGGGCGCCTACGAGCAGTACTTC.

The CDR3 sequence is CARSLSPPGLAGGPTDTQYF. Here the CDR3 DNA reads TGTGCCAGAAGCTTGTCTCCCCCAGGACTAGCGGGAGGGCCCACAGATACGCAGTATTTT. The chain recombines TRBV5-3 with TRBJ2-3, with 15 bases identical to TRBD2. TRBV5-3 is marked as an open reading frame, function uncertain. V lost 1 base, J lost 2 bases, and 11 bases stayed unmatched. The CDR3 has 20 residues.

The V and J genes are TRBV5-4 and TRBJ2-3; D uncertain. Between the trimmed V and J ends, which lost 2 bases and 2 bases, there was a span of 6 bases. The germline gives CDR1 SGHNT, CDR2 YYREEE (reference sequence). The CDR3 extends over 13 amino acids. CDR3 sequence (DNA): TGTGCCAGCAGCTTCCATTTCACAGATACGCAGTATTTT. Translating it yields CASSFHFTDTQYF.

V is TRBV6-5 and J is TRBJ2-2; a possible D gene is TRBD1 (6 bases). V lost 6 bases and J 0 bases, leaving 11 bases between the germline ends. Germline V gene data show CDR1 as MNHEY and CDR2 as SVGAGI. CDR3 length: 15 residues. As DNA, the CDR3 is TGTGCCAGCAGAAGGGGGACAACGAACACCGGGGAGCTGTTTTTT. This translates into CASRRGTTNTGELFF.

In its sample, this clone was seen once. The rearrangement uses TRBV15 and TRBJ1-2; TRBD1 matches at 7 bases. V gave up 1 base and J gave up 4 bases; unmatched junction bases: 3. From germline, CDR1 is LNHNV and CDR2 YYDKDF (reference sequence). This CDR3 contains 14 residues. CDR3 region: CATSRGGTAYGYTF. DNA for the CDR3: TGTGCCACCAGCAGAGGTGGGACAGCCTATGGCTACACCTTC.